The 13 T cell receptor beta chains below all came from one sample that was sequenced in a study of cytomegalovirus exposure and HLA in healthy donors. Primers included in the PCR were 60 Vbeta and 13 Jbeta primers. Some clones are missing from TCRdb's copy, which holds only in-frame ones; the method was immunoSEQ multiplex PCR. The repertoire holds around 140,000 clones, with about four fifths as singletons. Sequenced material: PBMCs. The receptors here all came from a male donor in good health and CMV-seronegative.

The gene calls are TRBV6-5 and TRBJ2-3; possible D gene TRBD1, 5 bases. This CDR3 is 15 amino acids long. Germline V CDR1 and CDR2: MNHEY, SVGAGI. V gave up 2 bases and J gave up 11 bases, with 20 bases separating them. This CDR3 is CASSYRQVTGALQYF. Written as DNA, the CDR3 is TGTGCCAGCAGTTACCGGCAGGTGACTGGGGCCTTGCAGTATTTT.

This clone was recorded once. The chain has TRBV5-1 and TRBJ2-1; D remains ambiguous. The germline V gene encodes CDR1 SGHRS and CDR2 YFSETQ. The CDR3 is 14 residues long. V lost 1 base, J lost 5 bases, and 10 bases lay in between. The CDR3 loop is CASSLMGRDNEQFF. The CDR3 nucleotides read TGCGCCAGCAGCTTGATGGGCAGAGACAATGAGCAGTTCTTC.

This clone was counted between two and nine times. J is TRBJ1-1 and V is TRBV2, with TRBD1 matching over 8 bases. The junction had 10 bases not matched to a gene; V was cut back by 5 bases and J by 11 bases. The CDR3 sequence is 13 residues long. CDR1 and CDR2 (germline): SNHLY, FYNNEI. In DNA form, the CDR3 reads TGTGCCAGCAGTTTCCCTCAGGGGGCCGGGGCTTTCTTT. Translated: CASSFPQGAGAFF.

The chain couples TRBV6-5 to TRBJ2-3; D not certain. V was clipped by 6 bases and J by 3 bases, with 10 bases between them. The germline V gene has CDR1 MNHEY and CDR2 SVGAGI. The CDR3 extends over 13 amino acids. In DNA form, the CDR3 reads TGTGCCAGCAGACTCGCCGCGACAGATACGCAGTATTTT. This sequence encodes CASRLAATDTQYF.

J is TRBJ1-1 and V is TRBV4-3, with unresolved D. Germline V CDR1 and CDR2: LGHNA, YSLEER. Trimming took off 1 base at V and 0 bases at J, with 9 bases between the two ends. The CDR3 sequence is 15 residues long. CDR3 nucleotides: TGCGCCAGCAGCCAAGTAGAGGAGATGAACACTGAAGCTTTCTTT. This sequence encodes CASSQVEEMNTEAFF.

J is TRBJ1-5 and V is TRBV18; TRBD1 is a possible D gene (6 bases). The CDR3 loop spans 13 amino acids. The V gene's germline CDR1 is KGHSH and CDR2 LQKENI. The germline V and J ends were trimmed by 2 bases and 4 bases, with 6 bases remaining between them. The CDR3 reads CASSPGQNQPQHF. The CDR3 nucleotides are TGTGCCAGCTCACCAGGACAGAATCAGCCCCAGCATTTT. Variable domain in full (rest from reference TRBV18 and TRBJ1-5): NAGVMQNPRHLVRRRGQEARLRCSPMKGHSHVYWYRQLPEEGLKFMVYLQKENIIDESGMPKERFSAEFPKEGPSILRIQQVVRGDSAAYFCASSPGQNQPQHFGDGTRLSIL.

The chain recombines TRBV27 with TRBJ2-7, with a weak D call TRBD1 (6 bases). This CDR3 is built from 14 residues. Germline V gene lookup returns CDR1 MNHEY and CDR2 SMNVEV (reference sequence). Deletions cut 3 bases from V and 4 bases from J, with 13 bases between. CDR3 sequence: CASSLAETGYEQYF. CDR3 bases: TGTGCCAGCAGTTTGGCGGAGACAGGTTACGAGCAGTACTTC.

CDR3: CASRPGQVNTEAFF. Written as DNA, the CDR3 is TGTGCCAGTAGGCCGGGACAGGTGAACACTGAAGCTTTCTTT. The chain is built from TRBV19 and TRBJ1-1; 8 bases match TRBD1. Germline assignment: CDR1 LNHDA and CDR2 SQIVND (reference sequence). The CDR3 has 14 residues. After removal of 6 bases from V and 0 bases from J, the junction contained 3 bases not matched to a gene.

This chain joins TRBV10-3 and TRBJ1-3; 10 bases are a match to TRBD1. With 6 bases clipped from V and 4 bases from J, the junction kept 6 bases outside the gene matches. This CDR3 comprises 15 residues. Germline V gene lookup returns CDR1 ENHRY and CDR2 SYGVKD. As DNA, the CDR3 is TGTGCCATCAGCCCGGGACAGGGGCACGGAAACACCATATATTTT. Translating it yields CAISPGQGHGNTIYF.

The CDR3 is CASSPPGQGYEQYF. The CDR3 coding sequence is TGTGCCAGCAGTCCGCCGGGACAGGGCTACGAGCAGTACTTC. The chain employs TRBV6-5 and TRBJ2-7; 9 nucleotides agree with TRBD1. J lost 3 bases, V lost 5 bases, and 5 bases had no gene match. CDR1 and CDR2 from the germline V gene are MNHEY and SVGAGI. The CDR3 consists of 14 residues.

The chain couples TRBV19 to TRBJ2-7; no clear D. Trimming took 3 bases from V and 0 from J, leaving 12 bases between them. Germline V CDR1 and CDR2: LNHDA, SQIVND (reference sequence). The CDR3 is 15 amino acids. CDR3 sequence reads: CASSISVVSSYEQYF. The CDR3 DNA is TGTGCCAGTAGTATTTCGGTAGTGAGCTCCTACGAGCAGTACTTC.

This rearrangement joins TRBV7-9 to TRBJ1-5, with D possibly being TRBD1 (5 bases). Germline V gives CDR1 SEHNR, CDR2 FQNEAQ (reference sequence). CDR3 length equals 18 residues. V shed 7 bases and J shed 4 bases, with 26 bases lying between them. DNA of the CDR3: TGTGCCAGCACAACTACCCAGGACATAACCTCTCGAAATCAGCCCCAGCATTTT. Residues: CASTTTQDITSRNQPQHF.

V is TRBV29-1 and J is TRBJ1-2; no clear D gene. The germline gives CDR1 SQVTM, CDR2 ANQGSEA. CDR3 size: 15 residues. V was clipped by 7 bases and J by 4 bases, with 22 bases between them. The CDR3 bases are TGCAGCGCCGGCGATCGGGCAGAGGGAAGCTATGGCTACACCTTC. It translates to CSAGDRAEGSYGYTF. The full variable domain, rest sourced from reference TRBV29-1 and TRBJ1-2, is SAVISQKPSRDICQRGTSLTIQCQVDSQVTMMFWYRQQPGQSLTLIATANQGSEATYESGFVIDKFPISRPNLTFSTLTVSNMSPEDSSIYLCSAGDRAEGSYGYTFGSGTRLTVV.